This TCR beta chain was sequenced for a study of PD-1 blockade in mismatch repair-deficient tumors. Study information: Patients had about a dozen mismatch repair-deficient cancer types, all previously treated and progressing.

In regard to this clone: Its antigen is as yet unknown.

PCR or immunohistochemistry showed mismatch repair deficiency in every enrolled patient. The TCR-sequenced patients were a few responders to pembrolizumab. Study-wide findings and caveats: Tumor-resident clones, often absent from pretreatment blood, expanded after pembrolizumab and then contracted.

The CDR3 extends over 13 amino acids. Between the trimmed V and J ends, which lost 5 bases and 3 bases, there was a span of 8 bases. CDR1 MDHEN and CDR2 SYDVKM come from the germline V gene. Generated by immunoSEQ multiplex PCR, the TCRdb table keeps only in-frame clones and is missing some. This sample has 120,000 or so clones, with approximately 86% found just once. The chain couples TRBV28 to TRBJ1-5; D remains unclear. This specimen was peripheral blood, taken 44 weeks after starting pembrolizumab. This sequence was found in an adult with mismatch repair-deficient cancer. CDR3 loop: CASSAGINQPQHF. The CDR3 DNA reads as TGTGCCAGCAGTGCTGGGATCAATCAGCCCCAGCATTTT.